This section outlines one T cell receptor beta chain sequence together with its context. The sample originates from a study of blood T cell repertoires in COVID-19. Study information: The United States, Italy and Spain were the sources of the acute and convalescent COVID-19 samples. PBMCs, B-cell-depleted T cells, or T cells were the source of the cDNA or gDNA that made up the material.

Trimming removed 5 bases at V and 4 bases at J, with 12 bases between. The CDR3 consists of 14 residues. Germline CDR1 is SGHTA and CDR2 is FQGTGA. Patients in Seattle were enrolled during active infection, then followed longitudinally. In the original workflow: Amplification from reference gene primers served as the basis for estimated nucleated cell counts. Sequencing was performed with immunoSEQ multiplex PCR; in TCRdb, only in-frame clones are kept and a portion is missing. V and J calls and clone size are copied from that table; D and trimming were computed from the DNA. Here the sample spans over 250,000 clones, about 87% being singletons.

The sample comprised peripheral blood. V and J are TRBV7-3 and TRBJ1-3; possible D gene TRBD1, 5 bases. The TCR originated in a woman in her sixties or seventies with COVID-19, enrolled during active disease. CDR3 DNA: TGTGCCAGCAGCATTCCAGGGTCCGGAAACACCATATATTTT. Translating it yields CASSIPGSGNTIYF.